The 13 T cell receptor beta chains given below trace back to one sample, sequenced in a study of brain T cells in children with intractable seizures. Time point: blood from clinic visit 5 months post-surgery; TSC patient then seizure free. Here immunoSEQ multiplex PCR was the method, and the copy in TCRdb shows in-frame clones only, minus some. The data hold about 350,000 clones, with roughly 92% observed a single time. This material consisted of peripheral blood, taken 4 to 5 months after surgery. These receptors were taken from a boy under three years old with tuberous sclerosis and intractable seizures.

The chain employs TRBV7-2 and TRBJ2-7, with a possible D match to TRBD1 (6 bases). V was clipped by 5 bases and J by 2 bases, with 13 bases between them. The CDR3 is 14 amino acids. The germline gives CDR1 SGHTA, CDR2 FQGNSA. The CDR3 nucleotides are TGTGCCAGCAGCCCTCGAGGGGGTGCCTACGAGCAGTACTTC. This gives the protein CASSPRGGAYEQYF. The entire variable domain, with the rest obtained from reference TRBV7-2 and TRBJ2-7, is as follows: GAGVSQSPSNKVTEKGKDVELRCDPISGHTALYWYRQSLGQGLEFLIYFQGNSAPDKSGLPSDRFSAERTGGSVSTLTIQRTQQEDSAVYLCASSPRGGAYEQYFGPGTRLTVT.

The rearrangement links TRBV18 to TRBJ2-5; D possibly corresponds to TRBD1 (5 bases). This CDR3 is 16 amino acids long. Trimming stripped 6 bases from V and 4 bases from J, with 21 bases between. The germline V gene has CDR1 KGHSH and CDR2 LQKENI. This chain's CDR3 is CASSLERTVQGETQYF. The CDR3 DNA is TGTGCCAGCTCCCTTGAGAGGACGGTTCAGGGAGAGACCCAGTACTTC.

The chain joins TRBV2 to TRBJ2-1; weak D call: TRBD2 (5 bases). CDR1 and CDR2 (germline): SNHLY, FYNNEI. Trimming cost V 3 bases and J 2 bases, with 11 bases left between them. There are 15 residues in the CDR3. The CDR3 reads CASSDPSRTYNEQFF. CDR3 coding DNA: TGTGCCAGCAGTGACCCTAGCCGAACCTACAATGAGCAGTTCTTC.

The rearrangement links TRBV6-5 to TRBJ1-3; D is undetermined. Germline lookup yields CDR1 MNHEY and CDR2 SVGAGI. V was shortened by 0 bases and J by 0 bases, with 6 bases between the two germline ends. The CDR3 has 15 amino acids. The DNA of the CDR3 is TGTGCCAGCAGTTACTCGACCCTCTCTGGAAACACCATATATTTT. Protein: CASSYSTLSGNTIYF.

Note on this clone: This specimen includes other DNA sequences encoding the same CDR3. The chain links TRBV24-1 to TRBJ2-3, with unresolved D. This CDR3 region has 12 residues. CDR1 is KGHDR, CDR2 SFDVKD, per germline. The V gene lost 3 bases and the J gene lost 3 bases, with 3 bases spanning the gap. CDR3 DNA: TGTGCCACCAGTGATCGAACAGATACGCAGTATTTT. The encoded protein is CATSDRTDTQYF.

This rearrangement joins TRBV7-3 to TRBJ2-3; D is perhaps TRBD2 (6 bases). This CDR3 spans 14 amino acids. Trimming shortened V by 1 base and J by 6 bases, and 11 bases separated the two germline ends. Germline V gene lookup returns CDR1 SGHTA and CDR2 FQGTGA. CDR3 protein: CASSLRGDRDTQYF. The CDR3 nucleotides read TGTGCCAGCAGCTTAAGGGGGGATAGGGATACGCAGTATTTT.

The chain recombines TRBV18 with TRBJ2-6; D gene unclear. CDR1 and CDR2 (germline): KGHSH, LQKENI. The CDR3 is 15 residues long. Trimming cost V 3 bases and J 0 bases, with 6 bases left between them. The DNA of the CDR3 is TGTGCCAGCTCACCTTTGATCTCTGGGGCCAACGTCCTGACTTTC. It specifies CASSPLISGANVLTF.

The chain employs TRBV13 and TRBJ2-5, with 8 bases identical to TRBD1. The germline CDR1 and CDR2 sequences are PRHDT and FYEKMQ (reference sequence). The junction had 11 bases not matched to a gene; V was cut back by 5 bases and J by 6 bases. CDR3 length: 15 amino acids. CDR3 in DNA: TGTGCCAGCAGCCTTGGACAGGGAGCGGTTCAGACCCAGTACTTC. Translated, it gives CASSLGQGAVQTQYF.

The chain is built from TRBV14 and TRBJ2-1; 14 nucleotides line up with TRBD2. The V and J ends lost 4 bases and 3 bases, in that order; junction bases with no gene match: 11. The germline CDR1 and CDR2 sequences are SGHDN and FVKESK. The length of the CDR3 is 19 residues. CDR3 nucleotide sequence: TGTGCCAGCAGCCTTAGAACGGGACTAGCGGGAGAGTACTACAATGAGCAGTTCTTC. The encoded protein is CASSLRTGLAGEYYNEQFF.

This CDR3 is CASSQVTPSPLHF. The CDR3 DNA sequence: TGTGCCAGCAGCCAAGTTACACCGTCACCCCTCCACTTT. The chain carries TRBV3-1 (or the pseudogene TRBV3-2) and TRBJ1-6; D not resolved. Trimming stripped 1 base from V and 10 bases from J, with 8 bases between. CDR3 length: 13 amino acids. Germline V lookup: CDR1 LGHDT, CDR2 YNNKEL (reference sequence).

The J gene is TRBJ2-1, the V gene TRBV7-9, with D uncertain. Trimming pared 2 bases from V and 2 bases from J, leaving 4 bases between. CDR1 is SEHNR, CDR2 FQNEAQ, per germline (reference sequence). The CDR3 is made up of 13 amino acids. The CDR3 DNA is TGTGCCAGCAGCTTACCCCCCTACAATGAGCAGTTCTTC. Translation gives CASSLPPYNEQFF.

The genes are TRBV3-1 (or the pseudogene TRBV3-2) and TRBJ2-5, with 8 bases identical to TRBD1. V lost 5 bases and J lost 12; bases outside the gene matches: 5. Germline assignment: CDR1 LGHDT and CDR2 YNNKEL (reference sequence). This CDR3 spans 11 amino acids. The CDR3 loop reads CASSDRGQEYF. The CDR3 DNA follows: TGTGCCAGCAGCGATAGGGGACAGGAGTACTTC.

The chain uses TRBV7-2 and TRBJ1-3; weak D call: TRBD1 (6 bases). The CDR3 has 16 residues. Germline CDR1 reads SGHTA; CDR2 reads FQGNSA. V lost 5 bases, J lost 7 bases, and 21 bases lay in between. The CDR3 region is CASSLFGGGAGNTIYF. The DNA of the CDR3 is TGTGCCAGCAGCCTATTCGGGGGGGGCGCCGGGAACACCATATATTTT. Together with reference TRBV7-2 and TRBJ1-3, the CDR3 gives the full variable domain: GAGVSQSPSNKVTEKGKDVELRCDPISGHTALYWYRQSLGQGLEFLIYFQGNSAPDKSGLPSDRFSAERTGGSVSTLTIQRTQQEDSAVYLCASSLFGGGAGNTIYFGEGSWLTVV.